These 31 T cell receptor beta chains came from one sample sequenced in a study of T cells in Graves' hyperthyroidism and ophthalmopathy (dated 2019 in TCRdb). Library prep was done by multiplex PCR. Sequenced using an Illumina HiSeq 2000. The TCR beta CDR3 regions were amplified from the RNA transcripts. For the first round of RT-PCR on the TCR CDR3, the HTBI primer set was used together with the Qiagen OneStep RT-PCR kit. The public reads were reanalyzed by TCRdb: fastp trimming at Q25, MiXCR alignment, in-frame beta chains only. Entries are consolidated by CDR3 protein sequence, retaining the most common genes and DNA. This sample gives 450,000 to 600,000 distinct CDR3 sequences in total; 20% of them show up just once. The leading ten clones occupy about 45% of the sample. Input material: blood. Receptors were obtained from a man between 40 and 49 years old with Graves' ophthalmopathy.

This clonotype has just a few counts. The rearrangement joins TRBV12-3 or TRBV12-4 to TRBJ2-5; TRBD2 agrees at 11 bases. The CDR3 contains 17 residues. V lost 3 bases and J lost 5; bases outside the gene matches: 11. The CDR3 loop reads CASSLVLAGEARETQYF. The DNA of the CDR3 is TGTGCCAGCAGTTTGGTACTAGCGGGGGAGGCCAGGGAGACCCAGTACTTC.

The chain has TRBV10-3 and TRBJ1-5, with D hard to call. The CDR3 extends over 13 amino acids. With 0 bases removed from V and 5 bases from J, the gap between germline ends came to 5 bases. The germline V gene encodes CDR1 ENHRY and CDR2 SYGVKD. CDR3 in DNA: TGTGCCATCAGTGAGTCGAAAGATCAGCCCCAGCATTTT. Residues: CAISESKDQPQHF.

The CDR3 coding sequence is TGTGCCAGCAGTTTAAGAGTTGGGGACGAGGGCTACACCTTC. Translating it yields CASSLRVGDEGYTF. The chain joins TRBV27 to TRBJ1-2, with D perhaps matching TRBD1 (5 bases). Germline loops: CDR1 MNHEY, CDR2 SMNVEV (reference sequence). Trimming left V 2 bases short and J 8 bases short, with 15 bases between. CDR3 length: 14 amino acids.

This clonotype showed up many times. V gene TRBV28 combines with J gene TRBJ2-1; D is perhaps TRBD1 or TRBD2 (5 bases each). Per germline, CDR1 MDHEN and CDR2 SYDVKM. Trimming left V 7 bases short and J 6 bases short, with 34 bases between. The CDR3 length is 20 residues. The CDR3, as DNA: TGTGCCAGCACCTTCGGGATAGGGGTGGCGCGCGGGTTAGCCTCCAATGAGCAGTTCTTC. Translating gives CASTFGIGVARGLASNEQFF.

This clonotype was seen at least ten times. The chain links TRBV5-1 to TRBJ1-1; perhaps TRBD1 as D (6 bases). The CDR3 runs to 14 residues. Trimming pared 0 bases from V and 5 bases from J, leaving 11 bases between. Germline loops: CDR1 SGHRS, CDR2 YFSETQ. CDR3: CASSLGGGETEAFF. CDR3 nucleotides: TGCGCCAGCAGCTTGGGAGGGGGAGAGACTGAAGCTTTCTTT.

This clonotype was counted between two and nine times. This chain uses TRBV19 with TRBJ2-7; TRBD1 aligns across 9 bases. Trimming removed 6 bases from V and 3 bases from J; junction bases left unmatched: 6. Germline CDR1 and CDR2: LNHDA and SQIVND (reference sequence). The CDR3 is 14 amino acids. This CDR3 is CASREGQGFYEQYF. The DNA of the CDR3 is TGTGCCAGTAGAGAGGGACAGGGTTTCTACGAGCAGTACTTC.

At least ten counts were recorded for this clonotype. This CDR3 reads CASSTNSGHLYEQYF. The CDR3 nucleotides read TGTGCCAGCAGCACTAATAGCGGCCACCTCTACGAGCAGTACTTC. The V call is TRBV28, the J call TRBJ2-7, with a possible D match to TRBD2 (6 bases). The germline gives CDR1 MDHEN, CDR2 SYDVKM. The CDR3 runs 15 residues. The germline V and J ends were trimmed by 6 bases and 3 bases, with 18 bases remaining between them.

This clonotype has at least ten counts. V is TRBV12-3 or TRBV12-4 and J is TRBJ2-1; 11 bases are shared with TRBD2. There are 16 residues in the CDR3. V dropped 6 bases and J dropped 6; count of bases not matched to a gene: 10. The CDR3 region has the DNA TGTGCCAGCAGCCATCAACTAGCGGGGGCTTCCAATGAGCAGTTCTTC. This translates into CASSHQLAGASNEQFF.

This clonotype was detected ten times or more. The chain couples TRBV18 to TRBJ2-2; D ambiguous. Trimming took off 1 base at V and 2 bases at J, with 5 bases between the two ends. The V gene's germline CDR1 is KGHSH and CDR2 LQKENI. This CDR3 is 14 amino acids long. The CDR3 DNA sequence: TGTGCCAGCTCACCACTTGGTAACACCGGGGAGCTGTTTTTT. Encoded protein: CASSPLGNTGELFF.

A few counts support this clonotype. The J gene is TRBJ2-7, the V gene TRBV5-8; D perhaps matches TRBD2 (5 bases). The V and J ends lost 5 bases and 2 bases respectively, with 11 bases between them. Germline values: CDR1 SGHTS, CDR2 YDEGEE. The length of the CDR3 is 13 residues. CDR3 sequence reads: CASRPGLPYEQYF. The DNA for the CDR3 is TGTGCCAGCAGACCGGGATTACCCTACGAGCAGTACTTC. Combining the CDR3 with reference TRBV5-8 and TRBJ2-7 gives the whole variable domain EAGVTQSPTHLIKTRGQQATLRCSPISGHTSVYWYQQALGLGLQFLLWYDEGEERNRGNFPPRFSGRQFPNYSSELNVNALELEDSALYLCASRPGLPYEQYFGPGTRLTVT.

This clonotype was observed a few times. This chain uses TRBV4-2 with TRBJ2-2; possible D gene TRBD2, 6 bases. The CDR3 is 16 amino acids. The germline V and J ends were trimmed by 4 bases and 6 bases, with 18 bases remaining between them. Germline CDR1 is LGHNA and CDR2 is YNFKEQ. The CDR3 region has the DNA TGTGCCAGCAGCCCTCGCGGCGGGGTGGGGGCCGGGGAGCTGTTTTTT. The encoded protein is CASSPRGGVGAGELFF.

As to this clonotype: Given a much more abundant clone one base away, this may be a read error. CDR3 residues: CAGSLNVGLGMGEQFF. The CDR3, as DNA: TGTGCCGGCAGCTTAAATGTAGGTCTGGGGATGGGTGAGCAGTTCTTC. The rearrangement joins TRBV7-3 to TRBJ2-1; no clear D. Germline CDR1 and CDR2: SGHTA and FQGTGA. The CDR3 runs 16 residues. Drawing the rest from reference TRBV7-3 and TRBJ2-1, the complete variable domain is GAGVSQTPSNKVTEKGKYVELRCDPISGHTALYWYRQSLGQGPEFLIYFQGTGAADDSGLPNDRFFAVRPEGSVSTLKIQRTERGDSAVYLCAGSLNVGLGMGEQFFGPGTRLTVL.

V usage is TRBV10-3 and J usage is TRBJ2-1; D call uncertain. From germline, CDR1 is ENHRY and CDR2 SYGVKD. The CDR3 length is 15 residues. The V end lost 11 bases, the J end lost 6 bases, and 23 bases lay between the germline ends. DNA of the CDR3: TGTGCCGCCAGCCGGGCCTTGGCATCGAGCAATGAGCAGTTCTTC. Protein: CAASRALASSNEQFF.

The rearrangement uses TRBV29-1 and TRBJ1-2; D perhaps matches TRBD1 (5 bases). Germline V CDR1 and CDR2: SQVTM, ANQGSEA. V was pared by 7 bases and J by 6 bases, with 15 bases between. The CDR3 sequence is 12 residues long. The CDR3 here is CSAGGGFDGYTF. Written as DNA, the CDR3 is TGCAGCGCTGGGGGGGGTTTCGATGGCTACACCTTC.

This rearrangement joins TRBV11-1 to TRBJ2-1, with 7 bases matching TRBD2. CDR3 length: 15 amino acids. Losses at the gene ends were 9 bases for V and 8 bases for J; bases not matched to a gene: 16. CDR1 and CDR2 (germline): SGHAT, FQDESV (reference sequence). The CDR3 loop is CASSRAGLRVDEQFF. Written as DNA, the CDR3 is TGTGCCAGTAGCCGCGCGGGACTAAGGGTCGATGAGCAGTTCTTC.

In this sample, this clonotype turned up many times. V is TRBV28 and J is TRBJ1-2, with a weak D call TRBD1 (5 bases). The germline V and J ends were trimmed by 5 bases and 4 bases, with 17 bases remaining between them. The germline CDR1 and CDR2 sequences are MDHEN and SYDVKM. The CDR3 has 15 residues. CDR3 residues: CASSLLPGLSYGYTF. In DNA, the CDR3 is TGTGCCAGCAGTCTCCTTCCAGGGTTGAGCTATGGCTACACCTTC.

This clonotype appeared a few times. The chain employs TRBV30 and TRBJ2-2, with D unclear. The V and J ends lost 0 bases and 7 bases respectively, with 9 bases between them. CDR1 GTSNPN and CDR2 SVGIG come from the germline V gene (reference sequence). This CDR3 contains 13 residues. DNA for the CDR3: TGTGCCTGGAGTGTAATGGGCGGCGGGGAGCTGTTTTTT. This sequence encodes CAWSVMGGGELFF.

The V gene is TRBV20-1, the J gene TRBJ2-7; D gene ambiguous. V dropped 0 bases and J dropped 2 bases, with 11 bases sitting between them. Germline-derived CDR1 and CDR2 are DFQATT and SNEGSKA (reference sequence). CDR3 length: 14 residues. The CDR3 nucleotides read TGCAGTGCTAGAGATGTTCGAGGCACCTACGAGCAGTACTTC. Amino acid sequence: CSARDVRGTYEQYF.

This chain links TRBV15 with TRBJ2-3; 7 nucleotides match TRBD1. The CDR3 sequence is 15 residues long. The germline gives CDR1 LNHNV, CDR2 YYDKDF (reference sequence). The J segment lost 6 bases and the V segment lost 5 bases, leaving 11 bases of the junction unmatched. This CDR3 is CATSGGQISSDTQYF. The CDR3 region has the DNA TGTGCCACCAGCGGGGGACAGATTTCATCGGATACGCAGTATTTT.

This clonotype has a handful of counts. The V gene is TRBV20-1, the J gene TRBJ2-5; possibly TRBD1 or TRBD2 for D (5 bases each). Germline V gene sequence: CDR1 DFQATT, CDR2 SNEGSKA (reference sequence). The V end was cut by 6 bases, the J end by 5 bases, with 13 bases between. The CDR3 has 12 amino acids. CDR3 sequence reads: CSAKRGGETQYF. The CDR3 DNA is TGCAGTGCCAAACGGGGCGGGGAGACCCAGTACTTC.

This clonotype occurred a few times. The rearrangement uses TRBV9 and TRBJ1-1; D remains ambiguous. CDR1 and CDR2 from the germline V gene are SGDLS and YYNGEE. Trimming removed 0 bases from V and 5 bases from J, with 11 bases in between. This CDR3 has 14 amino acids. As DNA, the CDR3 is TGTGCCAGCAGCGTAGTTTCGGATTGGACTGAAGCTTTCTTT. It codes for CASSVVSDWTEAFF.

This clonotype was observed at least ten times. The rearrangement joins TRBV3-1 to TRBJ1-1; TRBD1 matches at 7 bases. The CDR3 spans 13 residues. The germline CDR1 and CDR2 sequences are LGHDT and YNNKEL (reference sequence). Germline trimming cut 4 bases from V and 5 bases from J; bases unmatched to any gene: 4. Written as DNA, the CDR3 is TGTGCCAGCAGCCCAGGGGGTTTGACTGAAGCTTTCTTT. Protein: CASSPGGLTEAFF.

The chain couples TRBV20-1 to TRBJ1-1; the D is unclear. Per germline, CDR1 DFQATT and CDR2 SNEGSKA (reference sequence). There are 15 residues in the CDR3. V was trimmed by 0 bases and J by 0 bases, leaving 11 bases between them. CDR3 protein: CSARDGTVMNTEAFF. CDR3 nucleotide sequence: TGCAGTGCTAGAGACGGCACGGTCATGAACACTGAAGCTTTCTTT.

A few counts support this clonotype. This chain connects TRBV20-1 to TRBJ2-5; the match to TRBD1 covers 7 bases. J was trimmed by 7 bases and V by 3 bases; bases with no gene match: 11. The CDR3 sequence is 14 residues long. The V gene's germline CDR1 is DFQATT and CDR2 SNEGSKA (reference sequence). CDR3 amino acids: CSASRDRGSTTQYF. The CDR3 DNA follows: TGCAGTGCTAGCCGGGACAGAGGGTCAACGACCCAGTACTTC.

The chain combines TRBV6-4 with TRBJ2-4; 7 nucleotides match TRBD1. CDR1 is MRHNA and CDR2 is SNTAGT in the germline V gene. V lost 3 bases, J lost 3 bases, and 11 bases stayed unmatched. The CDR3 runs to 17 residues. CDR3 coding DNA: TGTGCCAGCAGTGATGAGACAGGGCAGGTGGACAAAAACATTCAGTACTTC. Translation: CASSDETGQVDKNIQYF.

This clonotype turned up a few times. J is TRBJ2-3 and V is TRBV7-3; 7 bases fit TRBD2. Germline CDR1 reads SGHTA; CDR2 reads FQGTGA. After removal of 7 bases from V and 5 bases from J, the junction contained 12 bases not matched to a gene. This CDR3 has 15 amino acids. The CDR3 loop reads CASTIGGGRGDTQYF. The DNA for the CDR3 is TGTGCCAGCACCATTGGGGGGGGGAGGGGAGATACGCAGTATTTT.

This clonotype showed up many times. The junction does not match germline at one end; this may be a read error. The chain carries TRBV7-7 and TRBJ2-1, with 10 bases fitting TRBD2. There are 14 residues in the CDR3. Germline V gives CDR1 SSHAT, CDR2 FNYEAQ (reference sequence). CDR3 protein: CASSPRTSGQEQFF. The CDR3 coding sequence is TGTGCTAGCAGCCCGAGGACTAGCGGACAGGAGCAGTTCTTC. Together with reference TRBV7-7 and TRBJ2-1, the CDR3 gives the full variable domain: GAGVSQSPRYKVTKRGQDVTLRCDPISSHATLYWYQQALGQGPEFLTYFNYEAQPDKSGLPSDRFSAERPEGSISTLTIQRTEQRDSAMYRCASSPRTSGQEQFFGPGTRLTVL.

This CDR3 is CASSPQPPRVTGELFF. For the CDR3, the DNA is TGTGCCAGCTCACCACAGCCTCCTCGAGTCACCGGGGAGCTGTTTTTT. V is TRBV18 and J is TRBJ2-2, with D unresolved. V dropped 1 base and J dropped 4 bases, with 13 bases sitting between them. The CDR3 is 16 residues long. Germline V gene data show CDR1 as KGHSH and CDR2 as LQKENI.

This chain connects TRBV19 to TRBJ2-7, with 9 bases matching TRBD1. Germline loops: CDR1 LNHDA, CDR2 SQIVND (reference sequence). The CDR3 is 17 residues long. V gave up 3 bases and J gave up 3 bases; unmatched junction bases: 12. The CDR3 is CASSMEVVRGQGYEQYF. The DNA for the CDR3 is TGTGCCAGTAGTATGGAAGTGGTGAGGGGACAGGGCTACGAGCAGTACTTC.

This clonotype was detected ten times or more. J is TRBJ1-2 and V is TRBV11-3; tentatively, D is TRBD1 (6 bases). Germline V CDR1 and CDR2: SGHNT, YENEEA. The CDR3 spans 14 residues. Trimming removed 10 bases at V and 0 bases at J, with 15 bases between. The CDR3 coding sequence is TGTGCCACCTACAGGGACGTGGCTAACTATGGCTACACCTTC. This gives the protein CATYRDVANYGYTF. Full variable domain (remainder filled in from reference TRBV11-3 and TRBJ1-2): EAGVVQSPRYKIIEKKQPVAFWCNPISGHNTLYWYLQNLGQGPELLIRYENEEAVDDSQLPKDRFSAERLKGVDSTLKIQPAELGDSAVYLCATYRDVANYGYTFGSGTRLTVV.

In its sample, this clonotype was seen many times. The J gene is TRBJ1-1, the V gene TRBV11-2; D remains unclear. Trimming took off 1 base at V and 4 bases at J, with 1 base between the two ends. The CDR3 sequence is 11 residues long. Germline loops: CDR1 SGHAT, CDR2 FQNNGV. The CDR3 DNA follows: TGTGCCAGCAGCTTAGTCACTGAAGCTTTCTTT. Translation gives CASSLVTEAFF.